This T cell receptor beta chain was recovered during a study of T cell responses to AZD1222 COVID-19 vaccine. As for this clone: Its antigen remains unknown.

Method: immunoSEQ multiplex PCR; TCRdb's copy keeps in-frame clones and lacks some. The sample includes about 110,000 clones, around 87% seen only once; the top ten take roughly 4.5%. Study results and caveats: Researchers took repertoire samples only after the peak T cell response had come.

CDR1 MNHEY and CDR2 SMNVEV come from the germline V gene (reference sequence). The germline V and J ends were trimmed by 5 bases and 1 base, with 11 bases remaining between them. This CDR3 is built from 14 residues. Pooled samples include second doses given at about 4 or 12 weeks. The sequencing used peripheral blood, collected 28 days after the second AZD1222 dose. The receptor's source is an adult who received the AZD1222 COVID-19 vaccine. V gene TRBV27 combines with J gene TRBJ1-2, with D unclear. Written as DNA, the CDR3 is TGTGCCAGCAGTATCGGACCAAATAACTATGGCTACACCTTC. The encoded protein is CASSIGPNNYGYTF.